These 21 T cell receptor beta chains were sequenced from one sample in a study of cytomegalovirus exposure and HLA in healthy donors. 13 Jbeta primers and 60 Vbeta primers were used for the PCR. Produced via immunoSEQ multiplex PCR; TCRdb's table is partial and in-frame only. This sample has about 170,000 clones, with about 85% found just once. The source material was PBMCs. The receptors stem from a boy younger than 10 in good health and CMV-seronegative.

The chain is built from TRBV28 and TRBJ1-4; 7 bases map to TRBD1. The germline V gene has CDR1 MDHEN and CDR2 SYDVKM. Losses at the gene ends were 6 bases for V and 8 bases for J; bases not matched to a gene: 9. The CDR3 contains 14 residues. Here the CDR3 reads CASSVDREEEKLFF. Written as DNA, the CDR3 is TGTGCCAGCAGCGTCGACAGGGAGGAAGAAAAACTGTTTTTT. The full variable domain, in which reference TRBV28 and TRBJ1-4 provide the parts outside the CDR3, is DVKVTQSSRYLVKRTGEKVFLECVQDMDHENMFWYRQDPGLGLRLIYFSYDVKMKEKGDIPEGYSVSREKKERFSLILESASTNQTSMYLCASSVDREEEKLFFGSGTQLSVL.

V and J are TRBV5-1 and TRBJ2-7; 7 positions agree with TRBD2. V shed 4 bases, J shed 2 bases, and the junction held 6 bases outside the gene matches. Germline loops: CDR1 SGHRS, CDR2 YFSETQ. This CDR3 has 14 residues. The CDR3 sequence is CASSRGLEAYEQYF. The CDR3 nucleotides are TGCGCCAGCAGCCGCGGACTAGAGGCCTACGAGCAGTACTTC.

This clone was seen more than once but under ten times. The rearrangement uses TRBV5-1 and TRBJ1-2; 8 bases fit TRBD1. The V gene end was trimmed by 4 bases and the J gene end by 5 bases; junction bases not matched to a gene: 7. Germline V gene sequence: CDR1 SGHRS, CDR2 YFSETQ. The CDR3 is made up of 14 amino acids. CDR3: CASSAAGGGYGYTF. The CDR3 DNA follows: TGCGCCAGCAGCGCCGCAGGGGGCGGATATGGCTACACCTTC.

In this sample, this clone turned up a few times. The genes are TRBV25-1 and TRBJ1-2; 11 bases are a match to TRBD1. This CDR3 spans 14 amino acids. With V trimmed by 8 bases and J by 4 bases, 6 bases remained unmatched. Germline values: CDR1 MGHDK, CDR2 SYGVNS. CDR3 region: CASEGQGELYGYTF. The CDR3 DNA is TGTGCCAGCGAGGGACAGGGGGAACTCTATGGCTACACCTTC.

The CDR3 nucleotides are TGCAGCTATGCCGGGACAGGGCTGGGAGAGCAGTACTTC. Translating it yields CSYAGTGLGEQYF. The rearrangement joins TRBV29-1 to TRBJ2-7, with 9 bases lining up with TRBD1. The length of the CDR3 is 13 residues. Germline trimming cut 8 bases from V and 7 bases from J; bases unmatched to any gene: 12. Germline assignment: CDR1 SQVTM and CDR2 ANQGSEA.

This chain joins TRBV13 and TRBJ1-2; 8 bases align to TRBD1. Germline-derived CDR1 and CDR2 are PRHDT and FYEKMQ (reference sequence). This CDR3 has 14 residues. V dropped 0 bases and J dropped 9; count of bases not matched to a gene: 6. This CDR3 is CASSLGAGGRSYTF. Here the CDR3 DNA reads TGTGCCAGCAGCTTAGGGGCAGGGGGCAGGAGCTACACCTTC.

This chain joins TRBV5-1 and TRBJ2-1; D gene unclear. Germline lookup yields CDR1 SGHRS and CDR2 YFSETQ. The V gene lost 1 base and the J gene lost 4 bases, with 12 bases spanning the gap. This CDR3 has 15 amino acids. CDR3 loop: CASSLSTPKYNEQFF. CDR3 DNA sequence: TGCGCCAGCAGCTTGTCGACTCCTAAATACAATGAGCAGTTCTTC.

V gene TRBV19 combines with J gene TRBJ1-5; the D is unclear. Trimming pared 2 bases from V and 3 bases from J, leaving 8 bases between. The CDR3 loop spans 14 amino acids. Germline-derived CDR1 and CDR2 are LNHDA and SQIVND (reference sequence). In DNA, the CDR3 is TGTGCCAGTAGTATAAGAGACAACAATCAGCCCCAGCATTTT. Encoded protein: CASSIRDNNQPQHF.

The chain joins TRBV20-1 to TRBJ2-3, with a tentative D call TRBD2 (6 bases). Germline V gene sequence: CDR1 DFQATT, CDR2 SNEGSKA (reference sequence). V shed 6 bases and J shed 8 bases, with 12 bases lying between them. The length of the CDR3 is 11 residues. The CDR3 nucleotides are TGCAGTGCAGGACTAAAGGGTACGCAGTATTTT. Its translation: CSAGLKGTQYF.

The chain is built from TRBV5-1 and TRBJ1-2, with D unclear. CDR1 SGHRS and CDR2 YFSETQ come from the germline V gene. Trimming took 1 base from V and 8 from J, leaving 18 bases between them. CDR3 length equals 15 residues. The CDR3 spells CASSLRYLLPSGYTF. As DNA, the CDR3 is TGCGCCAGCAGCTTGCGTTACTTGCTCCCCTCCGGCTACACCTTC.

This chain uses TRBV5-5 with TRBJ2-7; D unclear. Germline lookup yields CDR1 SGHKS and CDR2 YYEKEE (reference sequence). The CDR3 length is 14 residues. The germline V and J ends were trimmed by 0 bases and 7 bases, with 14 bases remaining between them. The CDR3 sequence is CASSLAVRSREQYV. The CDR3 DNA reads TGTGCCAGCAGCTTGGCCGTAAGGAGTAGGGAGCAGTACGTC.

This clone was observed a single time. V and J are TRBV11-2 and TRBJ1-1, with D possibly TRBD1 on 6 matching bases. The CDR3 has 16 residues. Deletions cut 4 bases from V and 2 bases from J, with 17 bases between. The V gene's germline CDR1 is SGHAT and CDR2 FQNNGV. The CDR3 reads CASSSLPQGRNTEAFF. CDR3 nucleotide sequence: TGTGCCAGCAGCTCTCTACCCCAGGGGCGAAACACTGAAGCTTTCTTT.

This clone was seen a single time. This rearrangement joins TRBV28 to TRBJ2-7, with 11 positions matching TRBD1. Germline V CDR1 and CDR2: MDHEN, SYDVKM. The length of the CDR3 is 14 residues. Trimming at V came to 5 bases and at J to 4 bases, leaving 4 bases not matched to a gene. CDR3 in DNA: TGTGCCAGCAGTACGGGACAGGGGGTATACGAGCAGTACTTC. Its translation: CASSTGQGVYEQYF.

This clone appeared a few times. The genes are TRBV19 and TRBJ2-5; 8 positions agree with TRBD1. Germline V gene sequence: CDR1 LNHDA, CDR2 SQIVND (reference sequence). This CDR3 comprises 15 residues. Losses at the gene ends were 3 bases for V and 5 bases for J; bases not matched to a gene: 8. The CDR3 sequence: CASSIGTGLWETQYF. CDR3 nucleotides: TGTGCCAGTAGTATTGGGACAGGTCTGTGGGAGACCCAGTACTTC.

This clone has just one count. V gene TRBV9 combines with J gene TRBJ1-2; a possible D gene is TRBD1 (5 bases). Trimming pared 0 bases from V and 7 bases from J, leaving 10 bases between. The CDR3 contains 13 residues. In germline, CDR1 is SGDLS, CDR2 YYNGEE. The CDR3 DNA reads TGTGCCAGCAGCGTAGATCCAACAGGTGGCTACACCTTC. Its protein is CASSVDPTGGYTF.

The chain uses TRBV27 and TRBJ1-1, with 9 bases matching TRBD1. Germline values: CDR1 MNHEY, CDR2 SMNVEV (reference sequence). The CDR3 totals 13 residues. V lost 8 bases, J lost 5 bases, and 6 bases stayed unmatched. The CDR3 protein is CASCTGGRTEAFF. In nucleotides, the CDR3 is TGTGCCAGCTGTACAGGGGGCAGGACTGAAGCTTTCTTT.

The chain is built from TRBV30 and TRBJ1-1, with a tentative D call TRBD1 (6 bases). Germline V CDR1 and CDR2: GTSNPN, SVGIG (reference sequence). This CDR3 is 14 amino acids long. V was shortened by 2 bases and J by 2 bases, with 12 bases between the two germline ends. The DNA of the CDR3 is TGTGCCTGGAGTTGGGGGCTCGGAAACACTGAAGCTTTCTTT. Its protein is CAWSWGLGNTEAFF.

The chain recombines TRBV5-4 with TRBJ2-6; 9 bases are a match to TRBD1. Germline V gene sequence: CDR1 SGHNT, CDR2 YYREEE (reference sequence). V dropped 4 bases and J dropped 1; count of bases not matched to a gene: 12. This CDR3 contains 19 residues. In DNA, the CDR3 is TGTGCCAGCAGCGCCGGGGCGGGACAGGGAGGATCTGGGGCCAACGTCCTGACTTTC. This encodes CASSAGAGQGGSGANVLTF.

This chain joins TRBV19 and TRBJ2-3; no reliable D call. Trimming shortened V by 6 bases and J by 4 bases, and 8 bases separated the two germline ends. Germline-derived CDR1 and CDR2 are LNHDA and SQIVND (reference sequence). The CDR3 runs to 12 residues. In DNA form, the CDR3 reads TGTGCCAGTAGGGCAGGCCCAGATACGCAGTATTTT. It encodes CASRAGPDTQYF.

The V call is TRBV5-6, the J call TRBJ2-2; 7 nucleotides align to TRBD1. With 7 bases clipped from V and 7 bases from J, the junction kept 10 bases outside the gene matches. Germline V gene data show CDR1 as SGHDT and CDR2 as YYEEEE. The CDR3 loop spans 14 amino acids. In DNA, the CDR3 is TGTGCCAGCTATCGGACAGGCTACGGCGGGGAGCTGTTTTTT. Its translation: CASYRTGYGGELFF.

The rearrangement links TRBV9 to TRBJ2-2, with D maybe TRBD2 (6 bases). The germline V and J ends were trimmed by 0 bases and 4 bases, with 10 bases remaining between them. The CDR3 consists of 15 residues. Germline-derived CDR1 and CDR2 are SGDLS and YYNGEE. The CDR3 reads CASSVGRASTGELFF. CDR3 nucleotides: TGTGCCAGCAGCGTAGGGAGGGCCTCCACCGGGGAGCTGTTTTTT.